This passage covers 4 T cell receptor beta chains from one sample sequenced in a study of Ad26.COV2.S vaccination and SARS-CoV-2 variants (TCRdb year 2021). Library construction relied on the immunoSEQ multiplex PCR assay. Entries here come from immuneACCESS through TCRdb and include only in-frame sequences with V and J called. Some clones fail to appear in such tables; in the studies checked, an unresolved V gene covers under half of the shortfall, and the cause of the remainder is unknown. For this sample there are hundreds of thousands of clones; 80% to 90% appear just once. Roughly 3.2% of the sample lies in the top ten. The sample's treatment or condition, from its label and the paper: around 19 received Ad26.COV2.S at low or high dose, single or two shots; 5 received placebo; per-sample allocation not given. Repertoires of vaccine and placebo recipients were sequenced from samples taken on day 63 after the first injection.

This material consisted of peripheral blood, taken in a trial of Ad26.COV2.S vaccine versus placebo. The receptors shown here come from a person between 18 and 60 years old who received the Ad26.COV2.S COVID-19 vaccine or a placebo.

The chain combines TRBV27 with TRBJ2-3; D assignment may be TRBD1 or TRBD2 (5 bases each). CDR3 length: 15 residues. Trimming shortened V by 1 base and J by 2 bases, and 10 bases separated the two germline ends. Germline V gene lookup returns CDR1 MNHEY and CDR2 SMNVEV (reference sequence). In DNA form, the CDR3 reads TGTGCCAGCAGTTTATTTAGGGACCCCACAGATACGCAGTATTTT. This encodes CASSLFRDPTDTQYF.

The chain joins TRBV3-1 (or the pseudogene TRBV3-2) to TRBJ1-6; D not resolved. The CDR3 loop spans 15 amino acids. Trimming took 1 base from V and 6 from J, leaving 10 bases between them. CDR1 and CDR2 from the germline V gene are LGHDT and YNNKEL (reference sequence). CDR3 sequence reads: CASSQAESGNSPLHF. In DNA form, the CDR3 reads TGTGCCAGCAGCCAAGCCGAATCGGGTAATTCACCCCTCCACTTT.

This chain links TRBV27 with TRBJ2-2; no firm D call. The CDR3 contains 12 residues. V lost 5 bases and J lost 2, with 3 bases in between. From germline, CDR1 is MNHEY and CDR2 SMNVEV (reference sequence). The CDR3 reads CASSINTGELFF. DNA of the CDR3: TGTGCCAGCAGTATAAACACCGGGGAGCTGTTTTTT.

The chain links TRBV5-1 to TRBJ1-4; no clear D. V lost 2 bases to trimming and J lost 4 bases, with 9 bases between them. Germline assignment: CDR1 SGHRS and CDR2 YFSETQ. The CDR3 length is 14 residues. The CDR3 DNA follows: TGCGCCAGCAGCTTCGGGAGAAGTAATGAAAAACTGTTTTTT. Encoded protein: CASSFGRSNEKLFF.